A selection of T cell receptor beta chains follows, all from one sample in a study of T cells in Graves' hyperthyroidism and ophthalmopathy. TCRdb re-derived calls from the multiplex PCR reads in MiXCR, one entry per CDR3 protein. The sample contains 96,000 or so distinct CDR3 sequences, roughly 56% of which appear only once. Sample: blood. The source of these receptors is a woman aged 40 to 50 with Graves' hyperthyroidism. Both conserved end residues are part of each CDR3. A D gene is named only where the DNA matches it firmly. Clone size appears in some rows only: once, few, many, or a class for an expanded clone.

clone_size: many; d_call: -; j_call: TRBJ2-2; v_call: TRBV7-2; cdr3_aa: CASRAGELFF; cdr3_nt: TGTGCCAGCAGAGCCGGGGAGCTGTTTTTT
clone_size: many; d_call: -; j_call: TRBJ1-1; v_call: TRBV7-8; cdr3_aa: CASSLASYTEAFF; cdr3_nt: TGTGCCAGCAGCTTAGCGTCTTACACTGAAGCTTTCTTT
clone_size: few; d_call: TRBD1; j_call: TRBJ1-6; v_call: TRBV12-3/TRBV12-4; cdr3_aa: CASSSLGQGRNSPLHF; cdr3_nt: TGTGCCAGCAGTTCCCTTGGACAGGGGAGAAATTCACCCCTCCACTTT
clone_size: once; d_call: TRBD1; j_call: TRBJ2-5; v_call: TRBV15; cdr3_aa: CATSSAQQGNGETQYF; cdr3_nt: TGTGCCACCAGCAGTGCCCAACAGGGGAACGGAGAGACCCAGTACTTC
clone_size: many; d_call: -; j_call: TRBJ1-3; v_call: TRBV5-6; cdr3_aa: CASSWRHNTIYF; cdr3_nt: TGTGCCAGCAGCTGGAGACACAACACCATATATTTT
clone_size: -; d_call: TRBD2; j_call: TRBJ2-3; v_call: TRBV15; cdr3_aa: CATSPPTSGSTDTQYF; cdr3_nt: TGTGCCACCAGCCCGCCGACTAGCGGAAGCACAGATACGCAGTATTTT
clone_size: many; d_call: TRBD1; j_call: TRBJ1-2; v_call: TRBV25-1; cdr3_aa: CASSERGSRGQGKGNYGYTF; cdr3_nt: TGTGCCAGCAGTGAACGCGGGAGCAGGGGACAGGGGAAGGGGAACTATGGCTACACCTTC
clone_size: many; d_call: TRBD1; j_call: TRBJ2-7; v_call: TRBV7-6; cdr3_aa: CASSSGTGSSEQYF; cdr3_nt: TGTGCCAGCAGCTCCGGGACAGGGTCTTCCGAGCAGTACTTC
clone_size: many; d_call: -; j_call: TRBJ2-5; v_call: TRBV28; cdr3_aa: CASRLGTSPYQETQYF; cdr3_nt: TGTGCCAGCAGACTAGGAACTAGCCCGTACCAAGAGACCCAGTACTTC
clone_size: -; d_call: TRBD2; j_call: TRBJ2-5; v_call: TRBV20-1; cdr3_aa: CSARGASGRLQETQYF; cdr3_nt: TGCAGTGCTAGAGGCGCTAGCGGGAGGCTCCAAGAGACCCAGTACTTC
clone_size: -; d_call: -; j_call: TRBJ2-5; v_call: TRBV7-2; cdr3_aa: CASSSRDKETQYF; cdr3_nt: TGTGCCAGCAGTTCCCGGGACAAAGAGACCCAGTACTTC
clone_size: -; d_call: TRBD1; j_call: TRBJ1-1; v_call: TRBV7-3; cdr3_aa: CASSLSWDRVAFF; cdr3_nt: TGTGCCAGCAGCTTATCTTGGGACAGGGTGGCTTTCTTT
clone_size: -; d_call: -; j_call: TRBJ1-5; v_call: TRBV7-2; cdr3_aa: CASSTAGTLDQPQHF; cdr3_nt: TGTGCCAGCAGCACAGCCGGGACCTTGGATCAGCCCCAGCATTTT
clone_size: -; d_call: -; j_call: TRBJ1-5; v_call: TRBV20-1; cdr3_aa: CSARDPGTPNQPQHF; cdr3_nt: TGCAGTGCTAGAGATCCAGGGACGCCGAATCAGCCCCAGCATTTT
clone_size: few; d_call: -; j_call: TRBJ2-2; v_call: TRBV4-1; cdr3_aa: CASSQELTGELFF; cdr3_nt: TGCGCCAGCAGCCAAGAGCTCACCGGGGAGCTGTTTTTT
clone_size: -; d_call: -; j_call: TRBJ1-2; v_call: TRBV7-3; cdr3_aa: CASSLTAGGQHYGYTF; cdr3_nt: TGTGCCAGCAGCTTAACGGCCGGGGGGCAGCACTATGGCTACACCTTC
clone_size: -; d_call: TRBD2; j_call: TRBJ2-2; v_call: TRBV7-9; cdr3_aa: CASSTRLAGGEIGELFF; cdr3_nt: TGTGCCAGCAGCACCCGGCTAGCGGGAGGTGAAATCGGGGAGCTGTTTTTT
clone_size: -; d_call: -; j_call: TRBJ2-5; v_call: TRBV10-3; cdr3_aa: CATRIGVDVGQGTQYF; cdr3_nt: TGTGCCACAAGGATAGGGGTTGACGTTGGCCAAGGGACCCAGTACTTC
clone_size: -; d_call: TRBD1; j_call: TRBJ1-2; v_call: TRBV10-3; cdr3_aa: CAIMAAGGNYGYTF; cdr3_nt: TGTGCCATCATGGCGGCAGGGGGCAACTATGGCTACACCTTC
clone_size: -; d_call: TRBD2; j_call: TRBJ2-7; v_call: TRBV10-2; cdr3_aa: CASSESSGSSKQYF; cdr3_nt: TGCGCCAGCAGTGAGTCGAGCGGGAGTTCCAAGCAGTACTTC
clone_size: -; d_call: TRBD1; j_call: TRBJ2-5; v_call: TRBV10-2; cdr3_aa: CARQGRETQYF; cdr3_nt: TGCGCCCGACAGGGTCGGGAGACCCAGTACTTC
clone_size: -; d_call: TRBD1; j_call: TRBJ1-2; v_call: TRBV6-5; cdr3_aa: CASRPLQGAGGYTF; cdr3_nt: TGTGCCAGCAGACCTCTACAGGGGGCCGGCGGCTACACCTTC
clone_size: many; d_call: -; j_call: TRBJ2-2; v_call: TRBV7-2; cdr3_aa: CASSFSGSTGELFF; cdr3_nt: TGTGCCAGCAGCTTTTCGGGTAGCACCGGGGAGCTGTTTTTT
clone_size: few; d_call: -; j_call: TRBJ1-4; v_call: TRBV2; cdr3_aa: CASKGAGEEKLFF; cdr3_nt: TGTGCCAGCAAGGGAGCCGGGGAGGAAAAACTGTTTTTT
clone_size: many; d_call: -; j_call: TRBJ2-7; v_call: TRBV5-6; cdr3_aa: CASSKPGTPYEQYF; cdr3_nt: TGTGCCAGCAGCAAACCCGGGACGCCCTACGAGCAGTACTTC
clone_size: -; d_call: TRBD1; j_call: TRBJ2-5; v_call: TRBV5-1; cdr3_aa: CASSPRQGPRETQYF; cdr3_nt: TGCGCCAGCAGCCCCCGACAGGGGCCGCGAGAGACCCAGTACTTC
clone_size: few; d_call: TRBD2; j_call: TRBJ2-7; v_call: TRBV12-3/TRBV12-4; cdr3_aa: CASSFRGTIYEQYF; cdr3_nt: TGTGCCAGCAGTTTTCGGGGGACTATTTACGAGCAGTACTTC
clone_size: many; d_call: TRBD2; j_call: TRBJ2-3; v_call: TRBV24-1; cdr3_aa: CATSDSASGTTDTQYF; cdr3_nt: TGTGCCACCAGTGATTCCGCTAGCGGGACCACAGATACGCAGTATTTT
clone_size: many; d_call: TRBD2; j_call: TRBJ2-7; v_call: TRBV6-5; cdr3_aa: CASSGVAGFIIYEQYF; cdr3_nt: TGTGCCAGCAGCGGAGTAGCGGGCTTTATAATCTACGAGCAGTACTTC
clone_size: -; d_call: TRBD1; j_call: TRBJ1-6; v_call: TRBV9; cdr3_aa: CASSASPGQGQSPLHF; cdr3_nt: TGTGCCAGCAGCGCATCACCGGGACAGGGACAATCACCCCTCCACTTT
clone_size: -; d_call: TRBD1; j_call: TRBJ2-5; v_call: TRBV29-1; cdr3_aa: CSVEGGQGAQYF; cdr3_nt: TGCAGCGTTGAAGGGGGGCAGGGGGCGCAGTACTTC
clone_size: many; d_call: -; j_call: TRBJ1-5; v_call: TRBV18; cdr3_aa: CASSPGNSNQPQHF; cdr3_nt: TGTGCCAGCTCACCAGGGAATAGCAATCAGCCCCAGCATTTT
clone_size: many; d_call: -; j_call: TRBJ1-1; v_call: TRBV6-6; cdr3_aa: CASSSTEAFF; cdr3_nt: TGTGCCAGCAGCTCGACTGAAGCTTTCTTT
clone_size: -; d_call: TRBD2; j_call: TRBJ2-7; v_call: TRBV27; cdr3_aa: CASSSGRLAGDNEQYF; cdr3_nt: TGTGCCAGCAGTTCAGGTCGACTAGCGGGAGATAACGAGCAGTACTTC
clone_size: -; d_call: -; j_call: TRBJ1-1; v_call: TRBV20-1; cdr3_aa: CSATTRNTEAFF; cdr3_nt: TGCAGTGCTACGACACGAAACACTGAAGCTTTCTTT
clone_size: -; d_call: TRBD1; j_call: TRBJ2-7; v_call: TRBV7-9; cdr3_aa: CASSLGDRDPYF; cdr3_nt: TGTGCCAGCAGCTTAGGGGACAGGGATCCGTACTTC
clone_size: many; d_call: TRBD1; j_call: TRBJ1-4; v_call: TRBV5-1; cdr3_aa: CASSLGQGNEKLFF; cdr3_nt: TGCGCCAGCAGCTTGGGACAGGGAAACGAAAAACTGTTTTTT
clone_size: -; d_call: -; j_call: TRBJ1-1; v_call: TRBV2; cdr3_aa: CASSGAGGEAFF; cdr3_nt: TGTGCCAGCAGTGGGGCCGGAGGTGAAGCTTTCTTT
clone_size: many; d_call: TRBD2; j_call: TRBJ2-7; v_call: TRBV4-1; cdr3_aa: CASSQEQRGGYEQYF; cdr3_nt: TGCGCCAGCAGCCAAGAGCAGCGGGGGGGCTACGAGCAGTACTTC
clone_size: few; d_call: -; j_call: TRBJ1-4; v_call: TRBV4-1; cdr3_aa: CASSQFGVTGGQEKLFF; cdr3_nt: TGCGCCAGCAGCCAGTTTGGGGTGACAGGAGGGCAGGAAAAACTGTTTTTT